This T cell receptor beta chain was recovered during a study of T cell repertoires in cytomegalovirus infection. This clonotype was counted ten times or more. TCRdb recomputed calls from the reads with MiXCR, one row per CDR3 protein. The sample lists 150,000 to 200,000 distinct CDR3 sequences; over 25% were seen once. With 5 bases clipped from V and 4 bases from J, the junction kept 6 bases outside the gene matches. The germline CDR1 and CDR2 sequences are SGHAT and FQNNGV. The CDR3 loop spans 14 amino acids. V and J are TRBV11-2 and TRBJ1-1, with 8 bases aligning to TRBD1. The origin of this receptor is a human donor in good health (CMV status not recorded). Some clones in this sample may be carry-over from other donors' samples. Sequenced: PBMCs. CDR3 protein: CASSPQGESTEAFF. CDR3 in DNA: TGTGCCAGCAGCCCACAGGGGGAGTCCACTGAAGCTTTCTTT.